This TCR beta chain derives from a study of early T cells in non-severe SARS-CoV-2 infection. Background on the study: The study sequenced bulk RNA from unsorted whole blood, with chains unpaired.

This CDR3 has 17 amino acids. CDR1 and CDR2 (germline): DFQATT, SNEGSKA (reference sequence). V gave up 1 base and J gave up 0 bases, with 15 bases separating them. Separate cDNA molecules each had unique molecular identifiers attached to them. Each CDR3 protein is one row after TCRdb ran MiXCR on the 5' RACE reads. The sample has 80,000 to 100,000 distinct CDR3 sequences; 14% are singletons. Sample: whole blood. The receptor was derived from an adult who was a healthcare worker with PCR-confirmed SARS-CoV-2 infection or an uninfected control (not recorded which). This chain uses TRBV20-1 with TRBJ2-2, with D maybe TRBD2 (6 bases). DNA of the CDR3: TGCAGTGCTAGAGTCATCCCCGGGACTTCGAACACCGGGGAGCTGTTTTTT. Encoded protein: CSARVIPGTSNTGELFF.